Listed below are T cell receptor beta chains from one sample, sequenced in a study of neoadjuvant anti-PD-1 for oral cavity cancer. TCRdb's copy holds only in-frame clones and misses some; the assay was immunoSEQ multiplex PCR. This table holds 60,000 to 75,000 clones, more than 65% found once. The input for sequencing was PBMCs, taken before nivolumab (anti-PD-1) treatment. These receptors came from a person between 40 and 80 years old with oral cavity squamous cell carcinoma. The CDR3 runs from the conserved cysteine through the conserved F or W. The D gene is left open where the match is weak. Size is stated for part of the rows, as once, few or many counts, or as a class when the clone is expanded.

D | J | V | size | CDR3 | DNA
. | TRBJ1-6 | TRBV21-1 | . | CASSTRLDLYNSPLHF | TGTGCCAGCAGCACCCGGTTAGACCTCTATAATTCACCCCTCCACTTT
. | TRBJ2-4 | TRBV6-5 | . | CASSYGLGSTNIQYF | TGTGCCAGCAGTTACGGTCTCGGGTCGACAAACATTCAGTACTTC
. | TRBJ1-1 | TRBV29-1 | . | CSVDAELTEAFF | TGCAGCGTTGACGCGGAGCTCACTGAAGCTTTCTTT
. | TRBJ2-7 | TRBV23-1 | . | CASSRSPVRDPYEQYF | TGCGCCAGCAGTCGATCGCCGGTTAGGGACCCCTACGAGCAGTACTTC
. | TRBJ1-5 | TRBV25-1 | . | CASSEGGSRSDQPQHF | TGTGCCAGCAGTGAAGGTGGAAGCAGATCGGATCAGCCCCAGCATTTT
TRBD1 | TRBJ1-2 | TRBV5-1 | few | CASSRDRDAYGYTF | TGCGCCAGCAGCCGAGACAGGGATGCCTATGGCTACACCTTC
. | TRBJ1-5 | TRBV10-3 | . | CAISDGGVNQPQHF | TGTGCCATCAGTGATGGAGGGGTTAATCAGCCCCAGCATTTT
. | TRBJ2-1 | TRBV5-6 | . | CASSLGGYSSYNEQFF | TGTGCCAGCAGCTTGGGAGGCTACAGCTCCTACAATGAGCAGTTCTTC
TRBD1 | TRBJ2-7 | TRBV5-1 | . | CASSPGGQVRFYEQYF | TGCGCCAGCAGCCCGGGCGGACAGGTCAGGTTCTACGAGCAGTACTTC
TRBD2 | TRBJ2-3 | TRBV5-8 | . | CASSFSGSGGSTDTQYF | TGTGCCAGCAGTTTTTCGGGCAGCGGGGGGTCCACAGATACGCAGTATTTT
TRBD1 | TRBJ1-1 | TRBV27 | . | CASSFRQGRGTEAFF | TGTGCCAGCAGTTTCCGACAGGGTCGAGGAACTGAAGCTTTCTTT
TRBD2 | TRBJ2-3 | TRBV6-1 | many | CASSEVGRAEGTQYF | TGTGCCAGCAGTGAAGTCGGGAGGGCCGAGGGTACGCAGTATTTT
. | TRBJ2-7 | TRBV7-6 | . | CASSLGPGGGSYEQYF | TGTGCCAGCAGCTTAGGGCCCGGAGGGGGCTCCTACGAGCAGTACTTC
. | TRBJ1-5 | TRBV2 | many | CASSLQGGSNQPQHF | TGTGCCAGCAGTTTACAGGGTGGCAGCAATCAGCCCCAGCATTTT
. | TRBJ2-2 | TRBV7-9 | . | CAPLIWGGELFF | TGTGCCCCCCTCATCTGGGGCGGGGAGCTGTTTTTT
TRBD2 | TRBJ2-3 | TRBV9 | . | CASSVGGGSLDTQYF | TGTGCCAGCAGCGTAGGGGGCGGGAGCCTGGATACGCAGTATTTT
TRBD2 | TRBJ2-1 | TRBV19 | . | CASSIARAGGNEQFF | TGTGCCAGTAGTATCGCCCGAGCGGGGGGCAATGAGCAGTTCTTC
TRBD2 | TRBJ2-2 | TRBV10-3 | . | CAISDPGLAGDGELFF | TGTGCCATCAGTGACCCGGGACTAGCGGGAGACGGGGAGCTGTTTTTT
. | TRBJ1-3 | TRBV2 | . | CASLRGIGGNTIYF | TGTGCCAGCCTTCGGGGAATAGGTGGAAACACCATATATTTT
. | TRBJ2-5 | TRBV25-1 | . | CASSKILGGTQYF | TGTGCCAGCTCCAAGATCTTAGGGGGGACCCAGTACTTC
. | TRBJ2-3 | TRBV7-8 | . | CASSLVGGQGTDTQYF | TGTGCCAGCAGTCTAGTAGGAGGGCAGGGGACAGATACGCAGTATTTT
TRBD1 | TRBJ2-1 | TRBV5-4 | . | CASRPTGRRTTINEQFF | TGTGCCAGCAGACCGACAGGGAGACGTACAACGATCAATGAGCAGTTCTTC
. | TRBJ1-2 | TRBV6-6 | . | CASSYGQLTRNYGYTF | TGTGCCAGCAGTTACGGACAGCTAACCCGTAACTATGGCTACACCTTC
. | TRBJ2-7 | TRBV29-1 | . | CSVAGGRTYEQYF | TGCAGCGTTGCCGGGGGGCGGACCTACGAGCAGTACTTC
TRBD1 | TRBJ2-2 | TRBV19 | . | CASSKTGGAWTGELFF | TGTGCCAGTAGTAAAACAGGGGGCGCGTGGACCGGGGAGCTGTTTTTT
TRBD2 | TRBJ2-7 | TRBV10-3 | . | CAISPTGTSVPYEQYF | TGTGCCATCAGTCCTACCGGGACTAGCGTCCCCTACGAGCAGTACTTC
TRBD1 | TRBJ1-4 | TRBV4-2 | . | CASSPTGQGTNEKLFF | TGTGCCAGCAGCCCCACCGGACAGGGGACTAATGAAAAACTGTTTTTT
TRBD1 | TRBJ1-2 | TRBV6-1 | . | CASSEDRAYGYTF | TGTGCCAGCAGTGAGGACAGGGCCTATGGCTACACCTTC
TRBD2 | TRBJ2-2 | TRBV11-3 | once | CASSLSGTNTGELFF | TGTGCCAGCAGTCTTAGCGGGACGAACACCGGGGAGCTGTTTTTT
. | TRBJ2-7 | TRBV9 | . | CASSATGTGLGEQYF | TGTGCCAGCAGCGCAACCGGGACTGGCCTCGGTGAGCAGTACTTC
TRBD2 | TRBJ2-7 | TRBV2 | . | CASSGTGLAKNEQYF | TGTGCCAGCAGTGGGACGGGACTAGCGAAGAACGAGCAGTACTTC
. | TRBJ1-3 | TRBV6-1 | . | CASSRQVNSGNTIYF | TGTGCCAGCAGTCGACAGGTCAACTCTGGAAACACCATATATTTT
. | TRBJ1-5 | TRBV28 | once | CASSSPGTQNQPQHF | TGTGCCAGCAGTTCCCCCGGGACACAGAATCAGCCCCAGCATTTT
TRBD1 | TRBJ2-2 | TRBV19 | . | CASSEGTGGGGELFF | TGTGCCAGTAGCGAGGGGACAGGGGGTGGCGGGGAGCTGTTTTTT
. | TRBJ1-3 | TRBV6-5 | . | CASSYSGGGLGNTIYF | TGTGCCAGCAGTTACTCGGGTGGGGGACTTGGAAACACCATATATTTT
. | TRBJ2-7 | TRBV7-8 | . | CASSLGGPPGHEQYF | TGTGCCAGCAGCTTAGGCGGGCCCCCGGGCCACGAGCAGTACTTC
. | TRBJ2-5 | TRBV29-1 | . | CSVEGQYF | TGCAGCGTTGAGGGACAGTACTTC
. | TRBJ2-2 | TRBV18 | . | CASSPRRGFPGELFF | TGTGCCAGCTCACCTCGTCGAGGGTTCCCCGGGGAGCTGTTTTTT
. | TRBJ2-3 | TRBV29-1 | . | CSARGTDTQYF | TGCAGCGCCCGGGGCACAGATACGCAGTATTTT
. | TRBJ1-1 | TRBV7-2 | . | CASLGQLNTEAFF | TGTGCCAGCCTCGGACAGCTGAACACTGAAGCTTTCTTT
TRBD2 | TRBJ2-3 | TRBV7-3 | . | CASSLKGPRGDTDTQYF | TGTGCCAGCAGCTTAAAGGGGCCGCGGGGGGACACAGATACGCAGTATTTT
. | TRBJ2-3 | TRBV7-9 | . | CASSQTGATDTQYF | TGTGCCAGCAGTCAGACAGGAGCCACAGATACGCAGTATTTT
. | TRBJ1-2 | TRBV10-1 | . | CASSDSDSETLNYGYTF | TGCGCCAGCAGTGACTCGGACTCGGAGACCCTGAACTATGGCTACACCTTC
. | TRBJ2-2 | TRBV11-1 | . | CASSLLTNTGELFF | TGTGCCAGCAGCTTATTGACGAATACCGGGGAGCTGTTTTTT
TRBD2 | TRBJ2-7 | TRBV7-2 | . | CASSITSGSSYEQYF | TGTGCCAGCAGCATCACTAGCGGGAGCTCCTACGAGCAGTACTTC
. | TRBJ2-1 | TRBV5-1 | few | CASSLDTLWNEQFF | TGCGCCAGCAGCTTGGATACCCTCTGGAATGAGCAGTTCTTC
. | TRBJ1-5 | TRBV2 | . | CASSGTNQPQHF | TGTGCCAGCAGTGGAACTAATCAGCCCCAGCATTTT
. | TRBJ1-6 | TRBV14 | . | CASSQVSGSNSPLHF | TGTGCCAGCAGCCAAGTGTCCGGGAGTAATTCACCCCTCCACTTT
. | TRBJ2-2 | TRBV6-6 | . | CASSPLAESGELFF | TGTGCCAGCAGTCCCTTGGCAGAGTCCGGGGAGCTGTTTTTT
TRBD1 | TRBJ1-1 | TRBV19 | . | CASTDRDTEAFF | TGTGCCAGTACGGACAGGGACACTGAAGCTTTCTTT
. | TRBJ2-6 | TRBV5-1 | few | CASSLGAGLPGANVLTF | TGCGCCAGCAGCTTGGGGGCAGGGCTCCCTGGGGCCAACGTCCTGACTTTC
. | TRBJ2-2 | TRBV7-3 | . | CASSLRARASGGELFF | TGTGCCAGCAGCTTGCGGGCGAGGGCATCCGGCGGGGAGCTGTTTTTT
. | TRBJ1-2 | TRBV4-1 | . | CASSQDRGPERGNDYGYTF | TGCGCCAGCAGCCAAGATCGGGGACCGGAAAGGGGGAACGACTATGGCTACACCTTC
. | TRBJ1-3 | TRBV2 | . | CASSEGGGAGNTIYF | TGTGCCAGCAGTGAAGGGGGTGGCGCTGGAAACACCATATATTTT
. | TRBJ2-3 | TRBV29-1 | . | CSVRLGGRTQYF | TGCAGCGTACGTTTAGGGGGGCGCACGCAGTATTTT
TRBD1 | TRBJ2-7 | TRBV2 | . | CASERQGRGEQYF | TGTGCCAGCGAGAGACAGGGGAGAGGGGAGCAGTACTTC
. | TRBJ1-5 | TRBV29-1 | . | CSVLLGVGQPQHF | TGCAGCGTTTTGTTGGGGGTGGGTCAGCCCCAGCATTTT
. | TRBJ1-3 | TRBV2 | . | CASSRDTAGNTIYF | TGTGCCAGCTCGCGGGACACTGCTGGAAACACCATATATTTT